This T cell receptor beta chain was sequenced in a study of blood T cell repertoires in COVID-19. Turning to the study itself: The samples span acute and convalescent COVID-19 from the United States, Italy and Spain. From T cells, B-cell-depleted T cells, or PBMCs came the material, which was cDNA or gDNA.

Original processing notes: By means of reference gene primer amplification, nucleated cell counts were estimated. Sequencing was performed with immunoSEQ multiplex PCR; in TCRdb, only in-frame clones are kept and a portion is missing. Clonal size and the V and J genes are those of that table, whereas D and trimming came from the DNA. The sample has approximately 300,000 clones, 87% seen once. Sequencing was performed on peripheral blood. The receptor was isolated from a woman aged 50 to 60 who had recovered from COVID-19.

CDR3 DNA sequence: TGTGCCAGCAGCGTAGAAGTTAGGACTAGCGGCTACAATGAGCAGTTCTTC. Translation gives CASSVEVRTSGYNEQFF. The rearrangement joins TRBV9 to TRBJ2-1, with 10 positions matching TRBD2. This CDR3 is 17 amino acids long. The trim removed 0 bases at V and 3 bases at J, leaving 6 bases unmatched. Germline values: CDR1 SGDLS, CDR2 YYNGEE.